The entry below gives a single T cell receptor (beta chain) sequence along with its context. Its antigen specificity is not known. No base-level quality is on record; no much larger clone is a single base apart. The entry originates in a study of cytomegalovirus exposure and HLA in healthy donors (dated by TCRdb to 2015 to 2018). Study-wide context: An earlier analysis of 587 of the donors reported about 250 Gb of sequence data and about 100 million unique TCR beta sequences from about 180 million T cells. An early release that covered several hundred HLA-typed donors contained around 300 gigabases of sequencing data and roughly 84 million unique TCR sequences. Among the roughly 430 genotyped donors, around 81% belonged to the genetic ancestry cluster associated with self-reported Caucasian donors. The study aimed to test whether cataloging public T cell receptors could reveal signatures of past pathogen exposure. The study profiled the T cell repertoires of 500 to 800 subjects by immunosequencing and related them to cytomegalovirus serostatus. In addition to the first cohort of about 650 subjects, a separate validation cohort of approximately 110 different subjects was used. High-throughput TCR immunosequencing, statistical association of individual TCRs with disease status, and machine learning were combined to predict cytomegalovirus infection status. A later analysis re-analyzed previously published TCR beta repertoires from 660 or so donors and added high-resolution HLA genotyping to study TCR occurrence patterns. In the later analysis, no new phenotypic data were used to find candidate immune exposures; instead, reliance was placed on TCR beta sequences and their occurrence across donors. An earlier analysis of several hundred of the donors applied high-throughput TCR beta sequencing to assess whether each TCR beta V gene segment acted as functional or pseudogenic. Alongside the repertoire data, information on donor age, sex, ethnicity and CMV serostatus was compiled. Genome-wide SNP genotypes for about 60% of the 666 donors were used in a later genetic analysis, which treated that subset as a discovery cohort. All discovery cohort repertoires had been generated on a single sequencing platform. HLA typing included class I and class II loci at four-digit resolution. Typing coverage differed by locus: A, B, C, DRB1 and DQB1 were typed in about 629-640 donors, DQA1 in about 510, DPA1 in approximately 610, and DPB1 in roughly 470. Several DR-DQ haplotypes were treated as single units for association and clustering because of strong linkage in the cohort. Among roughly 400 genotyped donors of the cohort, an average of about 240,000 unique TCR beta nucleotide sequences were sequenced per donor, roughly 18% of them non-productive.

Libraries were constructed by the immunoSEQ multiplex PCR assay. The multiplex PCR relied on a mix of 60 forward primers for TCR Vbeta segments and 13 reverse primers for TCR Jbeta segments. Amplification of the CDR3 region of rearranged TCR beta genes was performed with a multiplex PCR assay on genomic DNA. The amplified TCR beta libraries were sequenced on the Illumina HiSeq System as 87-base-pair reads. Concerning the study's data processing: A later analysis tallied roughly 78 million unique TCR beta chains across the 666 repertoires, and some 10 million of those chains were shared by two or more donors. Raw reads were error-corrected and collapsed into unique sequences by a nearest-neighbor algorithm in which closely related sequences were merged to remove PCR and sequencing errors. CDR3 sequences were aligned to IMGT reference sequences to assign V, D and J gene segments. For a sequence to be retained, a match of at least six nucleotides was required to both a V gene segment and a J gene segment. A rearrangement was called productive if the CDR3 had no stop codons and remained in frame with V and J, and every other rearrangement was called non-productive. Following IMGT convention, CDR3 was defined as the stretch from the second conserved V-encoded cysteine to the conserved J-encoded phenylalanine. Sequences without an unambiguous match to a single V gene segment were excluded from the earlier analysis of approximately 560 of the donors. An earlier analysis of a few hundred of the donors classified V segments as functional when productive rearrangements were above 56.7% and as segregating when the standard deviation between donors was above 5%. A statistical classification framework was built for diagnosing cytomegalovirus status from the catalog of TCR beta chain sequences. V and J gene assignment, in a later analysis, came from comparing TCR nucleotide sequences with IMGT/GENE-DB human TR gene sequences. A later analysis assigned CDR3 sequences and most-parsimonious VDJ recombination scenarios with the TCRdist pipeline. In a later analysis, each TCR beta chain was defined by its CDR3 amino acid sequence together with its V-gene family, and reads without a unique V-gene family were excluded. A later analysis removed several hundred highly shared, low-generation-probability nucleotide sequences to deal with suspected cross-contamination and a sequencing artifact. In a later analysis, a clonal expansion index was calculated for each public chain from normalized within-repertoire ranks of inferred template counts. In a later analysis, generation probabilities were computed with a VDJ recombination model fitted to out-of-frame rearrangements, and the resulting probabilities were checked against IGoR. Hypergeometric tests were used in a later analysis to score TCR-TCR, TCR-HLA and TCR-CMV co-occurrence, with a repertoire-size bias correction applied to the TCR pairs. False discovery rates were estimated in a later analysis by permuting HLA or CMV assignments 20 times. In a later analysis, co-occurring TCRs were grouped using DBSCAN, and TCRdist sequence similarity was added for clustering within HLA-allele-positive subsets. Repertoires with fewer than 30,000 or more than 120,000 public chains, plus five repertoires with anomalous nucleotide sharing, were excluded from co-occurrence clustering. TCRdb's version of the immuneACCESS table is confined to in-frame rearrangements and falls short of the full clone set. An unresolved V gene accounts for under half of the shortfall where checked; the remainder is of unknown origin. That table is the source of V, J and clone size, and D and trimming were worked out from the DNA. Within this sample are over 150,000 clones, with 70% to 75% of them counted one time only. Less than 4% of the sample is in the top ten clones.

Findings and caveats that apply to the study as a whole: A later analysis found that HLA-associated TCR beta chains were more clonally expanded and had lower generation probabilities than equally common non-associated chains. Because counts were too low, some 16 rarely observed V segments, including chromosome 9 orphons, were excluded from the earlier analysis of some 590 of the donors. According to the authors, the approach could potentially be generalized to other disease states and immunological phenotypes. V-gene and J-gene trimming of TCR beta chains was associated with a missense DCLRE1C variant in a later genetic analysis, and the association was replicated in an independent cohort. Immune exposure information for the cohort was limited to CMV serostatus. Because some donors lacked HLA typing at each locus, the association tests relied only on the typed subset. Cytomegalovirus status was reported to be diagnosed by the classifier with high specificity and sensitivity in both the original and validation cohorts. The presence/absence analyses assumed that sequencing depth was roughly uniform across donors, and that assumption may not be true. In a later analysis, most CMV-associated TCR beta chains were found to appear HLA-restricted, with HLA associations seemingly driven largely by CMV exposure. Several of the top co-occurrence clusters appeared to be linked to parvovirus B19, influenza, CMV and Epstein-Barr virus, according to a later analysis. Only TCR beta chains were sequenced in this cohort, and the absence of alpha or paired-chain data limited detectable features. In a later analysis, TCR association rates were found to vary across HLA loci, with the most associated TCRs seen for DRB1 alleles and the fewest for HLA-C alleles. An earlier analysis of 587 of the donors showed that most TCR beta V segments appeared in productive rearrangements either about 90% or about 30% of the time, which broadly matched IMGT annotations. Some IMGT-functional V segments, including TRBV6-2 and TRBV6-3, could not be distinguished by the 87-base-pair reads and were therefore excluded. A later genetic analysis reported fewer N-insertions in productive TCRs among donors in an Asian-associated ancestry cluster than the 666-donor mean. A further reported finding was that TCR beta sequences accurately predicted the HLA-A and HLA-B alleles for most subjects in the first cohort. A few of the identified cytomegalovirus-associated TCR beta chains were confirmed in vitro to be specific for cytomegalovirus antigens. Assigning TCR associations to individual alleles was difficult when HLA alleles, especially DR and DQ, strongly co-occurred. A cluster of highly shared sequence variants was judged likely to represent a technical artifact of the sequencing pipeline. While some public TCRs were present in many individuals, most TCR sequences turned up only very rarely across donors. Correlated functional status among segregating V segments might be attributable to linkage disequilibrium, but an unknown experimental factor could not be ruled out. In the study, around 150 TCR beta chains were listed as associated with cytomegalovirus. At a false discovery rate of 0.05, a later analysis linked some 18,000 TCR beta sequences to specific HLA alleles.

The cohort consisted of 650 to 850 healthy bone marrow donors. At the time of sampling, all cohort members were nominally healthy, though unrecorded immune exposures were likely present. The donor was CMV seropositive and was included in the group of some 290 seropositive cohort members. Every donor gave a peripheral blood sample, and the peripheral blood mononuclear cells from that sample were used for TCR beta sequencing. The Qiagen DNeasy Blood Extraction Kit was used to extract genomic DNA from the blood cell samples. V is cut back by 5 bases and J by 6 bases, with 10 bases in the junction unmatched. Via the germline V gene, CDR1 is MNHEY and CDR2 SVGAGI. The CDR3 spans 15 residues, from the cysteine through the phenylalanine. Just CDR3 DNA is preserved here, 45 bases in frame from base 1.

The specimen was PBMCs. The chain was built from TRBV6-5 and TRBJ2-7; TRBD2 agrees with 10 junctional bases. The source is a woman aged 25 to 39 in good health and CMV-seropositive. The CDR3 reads CASSTLAGVTSEQYF. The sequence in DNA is TGTGCCAGCAGTACTCTAGCGGGAGTAACTAGCGAGCAGTACTTC.